The clone carrying this T cell receptor beta chain was seen a few times. Its matching antigen is unknown. CDR3 length: 14 amino acids. V gave up 3 bases and J gave up 3 bases, with 9 bases separating them. The PBMCs were taken from under 12 ml of fresh peripheral blood. Regions amplified from RNA transcripts were the TCR beta CDR3 regions. Researchers ran a first-round RT-PCR on the TCR CDR3 using the HTBI primer set. Using its own MiXCR run on the multiplex PCR reads, TCRdb lists one record per CDR3 protein. The data contain some 600,000 distinct CDR3 sequences, roughly 13% of them singletons. This sample was taken from a study of T cells in Graves' hyperthyroidism and ophthalmopathy. Study summary: At the time of initial diagnosis and before any treatment, peripheral blood was collected.

Notes on the study in general: Ophthalmopathy was model-predicted a median approximately 6.9 months pre-onset. Patients with ophthalmopathy were separated from those with stable hyperthyroidism by a 13 V-J model.

This chain connects TRBV12-3 or TRBV12-4 to TRBJ1-3; D unresolved. The sequencing sample was made of blood. The clonotype was recovered from a woman in her thirties with Graves' hyperthyroidism that later progressed to Graves' ophthalmopathy. The CDR3 reads CASSFLLLGNTIYF. The CDR3 nucleotides are TGTGCCAGCAGTTTTCTTCTCCTTGGAAACACCATATATTTT.